The rows below give T cell receptor beta chains drawn from one sample of a study of T-cell reconstitution after alpha-beta-depleted transplantation in children. MiXCR was run by TCRdb on the PCR reads, yielding one entry per CDR3 protein. The data contain approximately 300,000 distinct CDR3 sequences, about 9.9% of them singletons. The source material was peripheral blood, sampled 180 days after TCRalphabeta/CD19-depleted stem cell transplant. These receptors were taken from a male patient aged 2 to 10 who had a stem cell transplant for chronic granulomatous disease, so the T cells may come from the graft donor. Both conserved end residues are part of each CDR3. Fields, in order: J gene, D gene, clone size, V gene, CDR3 DNA, CDR3 protein. The D gene is left open where the match is weak. The listing skips clone size in some rows; elsewhere it reads once, few, many or a size class.

J gene: TRBJ1-6; D gene: .; clone size: .; V gene: TRBV20-1; CDR3 DNA: TGCAGTGCTAGCGAGGACGGCAAATCACCCCTCCACTTT; CDR3 protein: CSASEDGKSPLHF
J gene: TRBJ1-5; D gene: .; clone size: many; V gene: TRBV4-2; CDR3 DNA: TGTGCCAGCAGCCAAGATGACGGACCGAATCAGCCCCAGCATTTT; CDR3 protein: CASSQDDGPNQPQHF
J gene: TRBJ2-3; D gene: .; clone size: many; V gene: TRBV20-1; CDR3 DNA: TGCAGTGCTAGAGATATCACTACCACTGGCACAGATACGCAGTATTTT; CDR3 protein: CSARDITTTGTDTQYF
J gene: TRBJ2-1; D gene: TRBD2; clone size: .; V gene: TRBV5-1; CDR3 DNA: TGCGCCAGCAGCGAGACTAGCGGGATGGGGCGTCTTAGCTCCTACAATGAGCAGTTCTTC; CDR3 protein: CASSETSGMGRLSSYNEQFF
J gene: TRBJ2-1; D gene: .; clone size: many; V gene: TRBV3-1; CDR3 DNA: TGTGCCAGCAGCCCAGAAGCCCCAGGTGGCTACAATGAGCAGTTCTTC; CDR3 protein: CASSPEAPGGYNEQFF
J gene: TRBJ2-1; D gene: .; clone size: many; V gene: TRBV5-1; CDR3 DNA: TGCGCCAGCAGCGCCACGGAGTCGACGTCCTACAATGAGCAGTTCTTC; CDR3 protein: CASSATESTSYNEQFF
J gene: TRBJ2-1; D gene: .; clone size: many; V gene: TRBV5-6; CDR3 DNA: TGTGCCAGCAGCCACGGGGGCAATGAGCAGTTCTTC; CDR3 protein: CASSHGGNEQFF
J gene: TRBJ2-1; D gene: TRBD1; clone size: many; V gene: TRBV24-1; CDR3 DNA: TGTGCCACCAGTGGGACAGGGACCTACAATGAGCAGTTCTTC; CDR3 protein: CATSGTGTYNEQFF
J gene: TRBJ2-1; D gene: .; clone size: many; V gene: TRBV18; CDR3 DNA: TGTGCCAGCTCACTGGACGCCTCGATCTTCTACAATGAGCAGTTCTTC; CDR3 protein: CASSLDASIFYNEQFF
J gene: TRBJ2-5; D gene: TRBD1; clone size: .; V gene: TRBV4-2; CDR3 DNA: TGTGCCAGCAGCCATGTAGTTGGGACAGGGAGTGGCACCGGTCAAGAGACCCAGTACTTC; CDR3 protein: CASSHVVGTGSGTGQETQYF
J gene: TRBJ2-4; D gene: TRBD2; clone size: once; V gene: TRBV23-1; CDR3 DNA: TGCGCCAGCAGTCAACAGGAGGGTACGCGGGGGAACTTC; CDR3 protein: CASSQQEGTRGNF
J gene: TRBJ2-2; D gene: TRBD1; clone size: many; V gene: TRBV5-1; CDR3 DNA: TGCGCCAGCAGCTATAGGGGGCACACCGGGGAGCTGTTTTTT; CDR3 protein: CASSYRGHTGELFF
J gene: TRBJ2-1; D gene: .; clone size: few; V gene: TRBV5-4; CDR3 DNA: TGTGCCAGCAGCTTGTGGGTCAGGGTGGACTACAATGAGCAGTTCTTC; CDR3 protein: CASSLWVRVDYNEQFF
J gene: TRBJ2-7; D gene: TRBD2; clone size: many; V gene: TRBV2; CDR3 DNA: TGTGCCAGCAGTGATCTTGGCCTAGCGGAACCCTACGAGCAGTACTTC; CDR3 protein: CASSDLGLAEPYEQYF
J gene: TRBJ2-5; D gene: TRBD2; clone size: many; V gene: TRBV20-1; CDR3 DNA: TGCAGTGCTAGACCGGGACTACGGCGGGAGACCCAGTACTTC; CDR3 protein: CSARPGLRRETQYF
J gene: TRBJ1-2; D gene: TRBD1; clone size: many; V gene: TRBV5-1; CDR3 DNA: TGCGCCAGCAGCAGTGGACAGGGTGGCTACACCTTC; CDR3 protein: CASSSGQGGYTF
J gene: TRBJ2-5; D gene: .; clone size: many; V gene: TRBV28; CDR3 DNA: TGTGCCAGCAGTTTAGAAGCCAAGCGGATGGAGACCCAGTACTTC; CDR3 protein: CASSLEAKRMETQYF
J gene: TRBJ1-6; D gene: .; clone size: many; V gene: TRBV20-1; CDR3 DNA: TGCAGTGCTATCCATCGCCAAGAATATAATTCACCCCTCCACTTT; CDR3 protein: CSAIHRQEYNSPLHF
J gene: TRBJ2-3; D gene: TRBD2; clone size: many; V gene: TRBV28; CDR3 DNA: TGTGCCAGCAGCTTCCCTAGCGGGAGCACAGATACGCAGTATTTT; CDR3 protein: CASSFPSGSTDTQYF
J gene: TRBJ2-3; D gene: TRBD2; clone size: few; V gene: TRBV7-2; CDR3 DNA: TGTGCCAGCACCCAATTAGCGGGGCTTTTGGGGGATACGCAGTATTTT; CDR3 protein: CASTQLAGLLGDTQYF
J gene: TRBJ2-2; D gene: .; clone size: many; V gene: TRBV7-3; CDR3 DNA: TGTGCCAGCAGCCGTTTTTCCGGAGATCAGAACACCGGGGAGCTGTTTTTT; CDR3 protein: CASSRFSGDQNTGELFF
J gene: TRBJ2-5; D gene: .; clone size: many; V gene: TRBV15; CDR3 DNA: TGTGCCACCAGCAGAGGGGCTTTACAAGAGACCCAGTACTTC; CDR3 protein: CATSRGALQETQYF
J gene: TRBJ2-2; D gene: TRBD2; clone size: .; V gene: TRBV5-1; CDR3 DNA: TGCGCCAGCAGCTTGGTTCTAGCGGGACGGACCGGGGAGCTGTTTTTT; CDR3 protein: CASSLVLAGRTGELFF
J gene: TRBJ2-1; D gene: .; clone size: many; V gene: TRBV5-1; CDR3 DNA: TGCGCCAGCAGCTTGGGGGGAGTTGACAGGTACAATGAGCAGTTCTTC; CDR3 protein: CASSLGGVDRYNEQFF
J gene: TRBJ1-4; D gene: .; clone size: many; V gene: TRBV7-8; CDR3 DNA: TGTGCCAGCAGCTTAGGGGGACTCGATGAAAAACTGTTTTTT; CDR3 protein: CASSLGGLDEKLFF
J gene: TRBJ2-3; D gene: TRBD2; clone size: many; V gene: TRBV10-3; CDR3 DNA: TGTGCCATCAGTGAGTCGACTAGCCGCACAGATACGCAGTATTTT; CDR3 protein: CAISESTSRTDTQYF
J gene: TRBJ1-5; D gene: TRBD1; clone size: .; V gene: TRBV12-3/TRBV12-4; CDR3 DNA: TGTGCCAGCAGTTTGACAGGGAGAAAGGCAAAGGATCAGCCCCAGCATTTT; CDR3 protein: CASSLTGRKAKDQPQHF
J gene: TRBJ2-7; D gene: TRBD1; clone size: many; V gene: TRBV20-1; CDR3 DNA: TGCAGTGCGAGGACAGGATACTACGAGCAGTACTTC; CDR3 protein: CSARTGYYEQYF
J gene: TRBJ2-1; D gene: TRBD2; clone size: few; V gene: TRBV11-3; CDR3 DNA: TGTGCCAGCAGCTCCGCGGCGACTAGCGGAAACAATGAGCAGTTCTTC; CDR3 protein: CASSSAATSGNNEQFF
J gene: TRBJ2-3; D gene: .; clone size: many; V gene: TRBV4-3; CDR3 DNA: TGCGCCAGCAGCCCTGGACCGATAATTGTTGGCACAGATACGCAGTATTTT; CDR3 protein: CASSPGPIIVGTDTQYF
J gene: TRBJ2-5; D gene: .; clone size: many; V gene: TRBV7-2; CDR3 DNA: TGTGCCAGCAGCTTAAGGGGAATGGGGAAGACCCAGTACTTC; CDR3 protein: CASSLRGMGKTQYF
J gene: TRBJ2-1; D gene: TRBD2; clone size: many; V gene: TRBV9; CDR3 DNA: TGTGCCAGCAGCCCACTAGCGGGAGGAATGGACAATGAGCAGTTCTTC; CDR3 protein: CASSPLAGGMDNEQFF
J gene: TRBJ2-4; D gene: TRBD1; clone size: many; V gene: TRBV11-2; CDR3 DNA: TGTGCCAGCAGCCCCTTTGGGGGGACAGGGTCGAACATTCAGTACTTC; CDR3 protein: CASSPFGGTGSNIQYF
J gene: TRBJ2-3; D gene: .; clone size: many; V gene: TRBV12-3/TRBV12-4; CDR3 DNA: TGTGCCAGCAGTTTAGCGCTTACGGACGCCCTGGGAGGCACAGATACGCAGTATTTT; CDR3 protein: CASSLALTDALGGTDTQYF
J gene: TRBJ2-7; D gene: .; clone size: many; V gene: TRBV7-6; CDR3 DNA: TGTGCCAGCAGCTTAGCGAGCCTAGCAGACTCCTACGAGCAGTACTTC; CDR3 protein: CASSLASLADSYEQYF
J gene: TRBJ2-1; D gene: TRBD2; clone size: many; V gene: TRBV6-5; CDR3 DNA: TGTGCCAGCAGTTACATGGTGGCTAGCGGGAGAGGGTCCTACAATGAGCAGTTCTTC; CDR3 protein: CASSYMVASGRGSYNEQFF
J gene: TRBJ2-1; D gene: .; clone size: many; V gene: TRBV5-1; CDR3 DNA: TGCGCCAGCAGCTTGGGGCTAATTTACAATGAGCAGTTCTTC; CDR3 protein: CASSLGLIYNEQFF
J gene: TRBJ1-2; D gene: TRBD1; clone size: many; V gene: TRBV20-1; CDR3 DNA: TGCAGTGCTAGAGTTAACAGGGGGCTTGGCTACACCTTC; CDR3 protein: CSARVNRGLGYTF
J gene: TRBJ1-6; D gene: .; clone size: many; V gene: TRBV20-1; CDR3 DNA: TGCAGTGCTAGTTGGGGGAATTCACCCCTCCACTTT; CDR3 protein: CSASWGNSPLHF
J gene: TRBJ1-1; D gene: .; clone size: many; V gene: TRBV9; CDR3 DNA: TGTGCCAGCAGCGTAGCCGGGCCTTCTGAAGCTTTCTTT; CDR3 protein: CASSVAGPSEAFF
J gene: TRBJ2-1; D gene: .; clone size: many; V gene: TRBV29-1; CDR3 DNA: TGCAGCGTTGTGGGCAGGGTATCGGATGAGCAGTTCTTC; CDR3 protein: CSVVGRVSDEQFF
J gene: TRBJ2-2; D gene: .; clone size: many; V gene: TRBV19; CDR3 DNA: TGTGCCAGTAGTCGCGTAGGGATTAACACCGGGGAGCTGTTTTTT; CDR3 protein: CASSRVGINTGELFF
J gene: TRBJ1-5; D gene: .; clone size: many; V gene: TRBV5-3; CDR3 DNA: TGTGCCAGCGCCGCGTGGGGGACATCGCTTAGCAATCAGCCCCAGCATTTT; CDR3 protein: CASAAWGTSLSNQPQHF
J gene: TRBJ2-3; D gene: .; clone size: few; V gene: TRBV18; CDR3 DNA: TGTGCCAGCTCACATGGCGGTGTGGGGGCTTCAGATACGCAGTATTTT; CDR3 protein: CASSHGGVGASDTQYF
J gene: TRBJ2-7; D gene: .; clone size: many; V gene: TRBV12-3/TRBV12-4; CDR3 DNA: TGTGCCAGCAGTCAACGGGACTCGTGGGAGCAGTACTTC; CDR3 protein: CASSQRDSWEQYF
J gene: TRBJ2-2; D gene: .; clone size: many; V gene: TRBV5-1; CDR3 DNA: TGCGCCAGCAGCTTGCCCCGTGGAGGGAGATACACCGGGGAGCTGTTTTTT; CDR3 protein: CASSLPRGGRYTGELFF
J gene: TRBJ2-7; D gene: .; clone size: many; V gene: TRBV7-2; CDR3 DNA: TGTGCCAGCAGCCCATTGGCAGGGGGGGTATACCGGTCCGAGCAGTACTTC; CDR3 protein: CASSPLAGGVYRSEQYF
J gene: TRBJ2-3; D gene: TRBD2; clone size: many; V gene: TRBV7-9; CDR3 DNA: TGTGCCAGCAGCCCGCGAGGAGAGCGGGAGTACACAGATACGCAGTATTTT; CDR3 protein: CASSPRGEREYTDTQYF
J gene: TRBJ2-3; D gene: TRBD2; clone size: many; V gene: TRBV28; CDR3 DNA: TGTGCCAGCAGTCCCTTCGGGGGGAGATTTACAGATACGCAGTATTTT; CDR3 protein: CASSPFGGRFTDTQYF
J gene: TRBJ2-7; D gene: TRBD1; clone size: many; V gene: TRBV25-1; CDR3 DNA: TGTGCCAGCAGTGGGAGACAGGGGTCCTACGAGCAGTACTTC; CDR3 protein: CASSGRQGSYEQYF
J gene: TRBJ1-1; D gene: .; clone size: many; V gene: TRBV7-2; CDR3 DNA: TGTGCCAGCAGCACACGGGGCGGGGGGACTGAAGCTTTCTTT; CDR3 protein: CASSTRGGGTEAFF
J gene: TRBJ2-3; D gene: TRBD1; clone size: many; V gene: TRBV20-1; CDR3 DNA: TGCAGTGCCGACGAAAGACAGGGGGGCACAGATACGCAGTATTTT; CDR3 protein: CSADERQGGTDTQYF
J gene: TRBJ2-3; D gene: .; clone size: few; V gene: TRBV7-2; CDR3 DNA: TGTGCCAGCAGCTTCGAGGGTGGGACCCGAGGAGATACGCAGTATTTT; CDR3 protein: CASSFEGGTRGDTQYF
J gene: TRBJ1-2; D gene: .; clone size: many; V gene: TRBV29-1; CDR3 DNA: TGCAGCGTCTCCCTGCGACTAGGGAACTATGGCTACACCTTC; CDR3 protein: CSVSLRLGNYGYTF
J gene: TRBJ2-2; D gene: .; clone size: many; V gene: TRBV20-1; CDR3 DNA: TGCAGTGCTAGAGCCCCTGCTAGCAGCTCGAACACCGGGGAGCTGTTTTTT; CDR3 protein: CSARAPASSSNTGELFF
J gene: TRBJ2-1; D gene: TRBD2; clone size: many; V gene: TRBV20-1; CDR3 DNA: TGCAGCTATCCGGGACTAACCTACAATGAGCAGTTCTTC; CDR3 protein: CSYPGLTYNEQFF
J gene: TRBJ1-2; D gene: .; clone size: many; V gene: TRBV11-2; CDR3 DNA: TGTGCCAGCAGCTTAGAAGGGACTGGCTATGGCTACACCTTC; CDR3 protein: CASSLEGTGYGYTF
J gene: TRBJ2-2; D gene: TRBD2; clone size: many; V gene: TRBV9; CDR3 DNA: TGTGCCAGCAGCGTAGCTCGGGGGGGCGGCACCGGGGAGCTGTTTTTT; CDR3 protein: CASSVARGGGTGELFF